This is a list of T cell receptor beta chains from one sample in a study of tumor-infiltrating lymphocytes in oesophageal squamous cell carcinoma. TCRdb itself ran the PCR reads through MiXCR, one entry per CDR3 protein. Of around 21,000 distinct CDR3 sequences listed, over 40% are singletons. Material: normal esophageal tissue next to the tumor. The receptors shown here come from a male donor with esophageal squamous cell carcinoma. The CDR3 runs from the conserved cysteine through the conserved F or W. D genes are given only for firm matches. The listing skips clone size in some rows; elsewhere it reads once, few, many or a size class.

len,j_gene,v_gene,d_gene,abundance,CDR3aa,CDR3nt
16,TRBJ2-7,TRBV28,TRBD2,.,CASSSRGLAGVYEQYF,TGTGCCAGCAGTTCGCGGGGACTAGCGGGAGTCTACGAGCAGTACTTC
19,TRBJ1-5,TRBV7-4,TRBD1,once,CASSDGDRDKLYSNQPQHF,TGTGCCAGCAGCGATGGGGACAGGGATAAACTATATAGCAATCAGCCCCAGCATTTT
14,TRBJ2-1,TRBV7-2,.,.,CASSPGGFTYEQFF,TGTGCCAGCAGCCCGGGGGGCTTTACATATGAGCAGTTCTTC
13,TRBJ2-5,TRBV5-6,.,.,CASSLGGAATQYF,TGTGCCAGCAGCTTGGGGGGGGCAGCGACCCAGTACTTC
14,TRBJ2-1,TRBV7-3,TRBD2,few,CASRLAGGNNEQFF,TGTGCCAGCAGACTAGCGGGAGGGAACAATGAGCAGTTCTTC
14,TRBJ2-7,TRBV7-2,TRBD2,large,CASSLLREGYEQYF,TGTGCCAGCAGCTTATTGCGGGAGGGGTACGAGCAGTACTTC
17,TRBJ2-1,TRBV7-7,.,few,CASSNGVLQSSYNEQFF,TGTGCTAGCAGTAACGGGGTCCTGCAGAGCTCCTACAATGAGCAGTTCTTC
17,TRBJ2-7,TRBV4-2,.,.,CASSQDPTGDHSYEQYF,TGTGCCAGCAGCCAAGATCCGACTGGGGACCACTCCTACGAGCAGTACTTC
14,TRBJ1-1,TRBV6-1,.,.,CASILTRSDNEAFF,TGTGCCAGCATCCTCACCCGGTCGGATAACGAAGCTTTCTTT
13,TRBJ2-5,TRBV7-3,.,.,CASSWWVGETQYF,TGTGCCAGCAGCTGGTGGGTGGGGGAGACCCAGTACTTC
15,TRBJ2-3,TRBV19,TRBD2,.,CASRSTSGYTGELYF,TGTGCCAGTAGATCGACTAGCGGGTACACCGGGGAGCTGTATTTT
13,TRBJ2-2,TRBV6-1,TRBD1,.,CASRTGDTGELFF,TGTGCCAGCAGGACAGGGGACACCGGGGAGCTGTTTTTT
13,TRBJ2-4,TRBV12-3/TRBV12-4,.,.,CASTTLWENIQYF,TGTGCCAGCACCACCCTCTGGGAAAACATTCAGTACTTC
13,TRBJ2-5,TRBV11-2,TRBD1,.,CASSLFRDRVLYF,TGTGCCAGCAGCTTATTCCGGGACAGGGTGCTGTACTTC
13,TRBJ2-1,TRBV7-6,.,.,CASSLDINNEQFF,TGTGCCAGCAGCTTAGACATAAACAATGAGCAGTTCTTC
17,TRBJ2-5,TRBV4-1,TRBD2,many,CASSQRLAGLVQETQYF,TGCGCCAGCAGCCAACGACTAGCGGGATTAGTCCAAGAGACCCAGTACTTC
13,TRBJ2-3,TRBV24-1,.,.,CATLGAGTDTQYF,TGTGCCACCCTGGGGGCAGGCACAGATACGCAGTATTTT
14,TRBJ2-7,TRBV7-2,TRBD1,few,CASSLQTGMDEQYF,TGTGCCAGCAGCTTACAGACAGGGATGGACGAGCAGTACTTC
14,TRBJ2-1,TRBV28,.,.,CASSFLGGGTEQFF,TGTGCCAGCAGTTTCCTAGGGGGAGGTACTGAGCAGTTCTTC
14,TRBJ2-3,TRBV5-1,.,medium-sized,CASSNSGAQDTQYF,TGCGCCAGCAGCAATTCCGGGGCCCAAGATACGCAGTATTTT
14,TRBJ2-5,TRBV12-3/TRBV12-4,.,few,CASSPRGGQETQYF,TGTGCCAGCAGCCCCAGGGGTGGGCAAGAGACCCAGTACTTC
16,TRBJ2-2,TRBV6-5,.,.,CASSYAPVGVGGELFF,TGTGCCAGCAGTTATGCTCCGGTTGGGGTAGGCGGGGAGCTGTTTTTT
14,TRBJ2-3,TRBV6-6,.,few,CASSYWEGTDTQYF,TGTGCCAGCAGTTACTGGGAGGGCACAGATACGCAGTATTTT
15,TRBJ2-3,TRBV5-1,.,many,CASSLDQGGTDTQYF,TGCGCCAGCAGCTTGGATCAGGGAGGCACAGATACGCAGTATTTT
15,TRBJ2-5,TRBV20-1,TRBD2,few,CSARVSGRAWETQYF,TGCAGTGCTAGAGTTAGCGGGAGGGCCTGGGAGACCCAGTACTTC
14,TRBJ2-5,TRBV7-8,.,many,CASSPGTGRETQYF,TGTGCCAGCAGCCCCGGGACCGGAAGGGAGACCCAGTACTTC
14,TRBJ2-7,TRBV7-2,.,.,CASSLVVFSYEQYF,TGTGCCAGCAGCTTAGTTGTTTTCTCCTACGAGCAGTACTTC